This T cell receptor (beta chain) came from a study of CD8 T cells in Susac syndrome. An amount of RNA that ranged from 0.5 to 1 ug was reverse transcribed with random hexamers. TCRdb re-derived calls from the immunoSEQ multiplex PCR reads in MiXCR, one entry per CDR3 protein. The profile shows around 230,000 distinct CDR3 sequences, approximately 95% of them singletons. The TCR comes from a human donor with Susac syndrome. The specimen sequenced was CD4+ T cells from PBMCs.

The CDR3 sequence: CAISPGLADGELFF. The CDR3 DNA follows: TGTGCCATCAGTCCGGGACTAGCGGACGGGGAGCTGTTTTTT. The chain carries TRBV10-3 and TRBJ2-2; 11 nucleotides line up with TRBD2. After removal of 5 bases from V and 7 bases from J, the junction contained 3 bases not matched to a gene. CDR3 length equals 14 residues. The germline V gene encodes CDR1 ENHRY and CDR2 SYGVKD.